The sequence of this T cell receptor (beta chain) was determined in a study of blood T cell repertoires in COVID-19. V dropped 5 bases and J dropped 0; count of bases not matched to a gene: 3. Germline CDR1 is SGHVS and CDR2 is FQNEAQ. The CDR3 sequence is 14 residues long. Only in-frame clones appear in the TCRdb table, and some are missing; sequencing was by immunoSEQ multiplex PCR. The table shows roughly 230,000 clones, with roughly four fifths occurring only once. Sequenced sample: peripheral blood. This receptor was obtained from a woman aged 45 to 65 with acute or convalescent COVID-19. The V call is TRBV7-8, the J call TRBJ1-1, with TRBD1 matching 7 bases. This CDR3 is CASSRTGLNTEAFF. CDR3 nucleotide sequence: TGTGCCAGCAGCCGGACAGGTCTGAACACTGAAGCTTTCTTT.